These 19 T cell receptor beta chains were all obtained from the same sample, sequenced in a study of T cell responses to AZD1222 COVID-19 vaccine (dated by TCRdb to the early 2020s). Read against the paper, the sample's time point label means: baseline before first vaccination. The library was made by the immunoSEQ multiplex PCR assay. TCRdb re-hosts the immuneACCESS table, in-frame sequences only. Its copies lack some clones; in the studies checked, an unresolved V gene accounts for under half of them, and the cause for the rest is not known. In all, the sample holds about 260,000 clones, and just over 90% of those were seen once. The ten largest clones add up to roughly 0.5% of the sample. Source: peripheral blood, taken on day 0 of AZD1222 vaccination. Receptor source: an adult in good health.

V gene TRBV7-9 combines with J gene TRBJ1-5, with 12 bases aligning to TRBD1. Germline CDR1 is SEHNR and CDR2 is FQNEAQ (reference sequence). The CDR3 covers 19 residues. Trimming took 0 bases from V and 2 from J; bases not matched to a gene: 8. CDR3 sequence (DNA): TGTGCCAGCAGCTTAGCGGGGACAGGGGGCCCTATTGGCAATCAGCCCCAGCATTTT. Its protein product is CASSLAGTGGPIGNQPQHF.

CDR3 DNA: TGTGCCAGCAGCGTAGAGGGAGGCGGCAATCAGCCCCAGCATTTT. Amino acids: CASSVEGGGNQPQHF. J is TRBJ1-5 and V is TRBV9; no firm D call. The V gene's germline CDR1 is SGDLS and CDR2 YYNGEE. V lost 0 bases to trimming and J lost 2 bases, with 9 bases between them. The CDR3 sequence is 15 residues long.

V gene TRBV6-5 combines with J gene TRBJ1-2; the D gene is possibly TRBD1 (5 bases). The CDR3 spans 12 residues. Germline V CDR1 and CDR2: MNHEY, SVGAGI. V gave up 6 bases and J gave up 7 bases, with 12 bases separating them. Written as DNA, the CDR3 is TGTGCCAGCAGCCCGACAGAGCGTGGCTACACCTTC. This codes for CASSPTERGYTF.

This chain joins TRBV5-1 and TRBJ1-4; the D gene is possibly TRBD1 (5 bases). There are 15 residues in the CDR3. Trimming removed 4 bases at V and 0 bases at J, with 10 bases between. The germline V gene has CDR1 SGHRS and CDR2 YFSETQ. The CDR3 protein is CASSPSQATNEKLFF. CDR3 in DNA: TGCGCCAGCAGCCCATCACAGGCAACTAATGAAAAACTGTTTTTT.

The CDR3: CSASFDRGYEQYF. The CDR3 bases are TGCAGTGCTAGTTTTGATCGGGGCTACGAGCAGTACTTC. The chain employs TRBV20-1 and TRBJ2-7; tentative D call: TRBD2 (5 bases). Trimming took 3 bases from V and 3 from J, leaving 12 bases between them. Germline CDR1 DFQATT, CDR2 SNEGSKA (reference sequence). The CDR3 has 13 residues.

This clone occurred a few times. An end of the junction does not agree with germline; a read error may underlie this. The rearrangement uses TRBV28 and TRBJ2-5, with 8 bases matching TRBD1. The germline V gene has CDR1 MDHEN and CDR2 SYDVKM. The CDR3 length is 13 residues. The CDR3: CAIWKQGAKRMNF. The DNA of the CDR3 is TGTGCCATTTGGAAGCAGGGGGCCAAGAGAATGAACTTC. The full variable domain, with the rest looked up from reference TRBV28 and TRBJ2-5, is DVKVTQSSRYLVKRTGEKVFLECVQDMDHENMFWYRQDPGLGLRLIYFSYDVKMKEKGDIPEGYSVSREKKERFSLILESASTNQTSMYLCAIWKQGAKRMNFGPGTRLLVL.

This chain links TRBV4-2 with TRBJ2-1; 13 bases agree with TRBD2. The V gene end was trimmed by 6 bases and the J gene end by 8 bases; junction bases not matched to a gene: 7. This CDR3 has 15 residues. CDR1 and CDR2 (germline): LGHNA, YNFKEQ. CDR3 coding DNA: TGTGCCAGCAGGCGTACTAGCGGGGGGGAATATGAGCAGTTCTTC. Translated: CASRRTSGGEYEQFF.

The V and J genes are TRBV5-4 and TRBJ1-4, with D uncertain. V shed 0 bases and J shed 0 bases, with 3 bases lying between them. Germline values: CDR1 SGHNT, CDR2 YYREEE (reference sequence). The CDR3 contains 14 residues. The CDR3 region has the DNA TGTGCCAGCAGCTTGGCCGCAACTAATGAAAAACTGTTTTTT. This sequence encodes CASSLAATNEKLFF. The entire variable domain, with the rest obtained from reference TRBV5-4 and TRBJ1-4, is as follows: ETGVTQSPTHLIKTRGQQVTLRCSSQSGHNTVSWYQQALGQGPQFIFQYYREEENGRGNFPPRFSGLQFPNYSSELNVNALELDDSALYLCASSLAATNEKLFFGSGTQLSVL.

This clone appeared a single time. The sample holds other DNA sequences that translate to the same CDR3. V gene TRBV5-1 combines with J gene TRBJ2-7; tentatively, D is TRBD1 or TRBD2 (5 bases each). The ends were cut back, 1 base at V and 1 base at J, with 9 bases in the middle. Germline values: CDR1 SGHRS, CDR2 YFSETQ. The CDR3 loop spans 14 amino acids. The CDR3, as DNA: TGCGCCAGCAGCTTGAATGGGGGATCCTACGAGCAGTACTTC. As protein: CASSLNGGSYEQYF.

The chain carries TRBV19 and TRBJ2-7, with a possible D match to TRBD2 (5 bases). The CDR3 totals 13 residues. CDR1 and CDR2 (germline): LNHDA, SQIVND (reference sequence). With 1 base removed from V and 6 bases from J, the gap between germline ends came to 10 bases. The CDR3 DNA reads as TGTGCCAGTAGTATAGTGCCGGGGATCGAGCAGTACTTC. Its translation is CASSIVPGIEQYF.

This chain links TRBV12-3 or TRBV12-4 with TRBJ1-1; weak D call: TRBD1 (6 bases). V was clipped by 6 bases and J by 1 base, with 9 bases between them. This CDR3 is 13 amino acids long. The CDR3 coding sequence is TGTGCCAGCAGGACGACAGGGAACACTGAAGCTTTCTTT. Translated: CASRTTGNTEAFF.

This chain uses TRBV28 with TRBJ1-1, with D perhaps TRBD1 (5 bases). Germline V gene sequence: CDR1 MDHEN, CDR2 SYDVKM. The V end was cut by 8 bases, the J end by 1 base, with 17 bases between. The CDR3 is 15 amino acids. The CDR3 DNA sequence: TGTGCCAGCCCCGGATCAGGGAACTGGAACACTGAAGCTTTCTTT. Encoded protein: CASPGSGNWNTEAFF. Complete variable domain (other parts from reference TRBV28 and TRBJ1-1): DVKVTQSSRYLVKRTGEKVFLECVQDMDHENMFWYRQDPGLGLRLIYFSYDVKMKEKGDIPEGYSVSREKKERFSLILESASTNQTSMYLCASPGSGNWNTEAFFGQGTRLTVV.

The V call is TRBV5-1, the J call TRBJ1-6; the match to TRBD1 covers 7 bases. The V gene's germline CDR1 is SGHRS and CDR2 YFSETQ. V shed 1 base and J 8 bases; nucleotides not matched to a gene: 3. The CDR3 runs to 14 residues. CDR3 DNA: TGCGCCAGCAGCTTGACAGGGGAGGATTCACCCCTCCACTTT. Translation: CASSLTGEDSPLHF.

The rearrangement uses TRBV27 and TRBJ1-4; D possibly corresponds to TRBD1 (5 bases). The germline V gene has CDR1 MNHEY and CDR2 SMNVEV (reference sequence). V was shortened by 4 bases and J by 14 bases, with 20 bases between the two germline ends. This CDR3 has 14 residues. The CDR3: CASSYGTGREGLFF. As DNA, the CDR3 is TGTGCCAGCAGTTACGGGACCGGCAGGGAAGGGCTGTTTTTT.

The V and J genes are TRBV7-3 and TRBJ1-1; tentatively, D is TRBD1 (6 bases). Germline V lookup: CDR1 SGHTA, CDR2 FQGTGA. The V gene lost 4 bases and the J gene lost 2 bases, with 11 bases spanning the gap. The CDR3 is made up of 14 amino acids. CDR3 coding DNA: TGTGCCAGCAGCTCGGGACACCCAAACACTGAAGCTTTCTTT. Its translation: CASSSGHPNTEAFF.

J is TRBJ2-7 and V is TRBV6-2 or TRBV6-3, with 8 bases fitting TRBD1. Germline V CDR1 and CDR2: MNHEY, SVGEGT. This CDR3 comprises 14 residues. V trimming: 2 bases; J trimming: 6 bases; junction bases outside the gene matches: 6. As DNA, the CDR3 is TGTGCCAGCAGTTACGGACAGGGCAATCCCGAGCAGTACTTC. Protein product: CASSYGQGNPEQYF.

This chain connects TRBV20-1 to TRBJ1-4; D is unclear. The CDR3 runs 18 residues. Germline CDR1 is DFQATT and CDR2 is SNEGSKA (reference sequence). V shed 6 bases and J shed 3 bases, with 26 bases lying between them. In DNA, the CDR3 is TGCAGTGCCAGTGGCCCCGGGAGAGGAGATGGGGCTAATGAAAAACTGTTTTTT. Amino acids: CSASGPGRGDGANEKLFF.

The chain recombines TRBV4-2 with TRBJ1-3; D not certain. This CDR3 spans 15 amino acids. Germline CDR1 is LGHNA and CDR2 is YNFKEQ. V was trimmed by 4 bases and J by 0 bases, leaving 10 bases between them. CDR3 protein: CASSRSLTSGNTIYF. CDR3 nucleotide sequence: TGTGCCAGCAGCCGGAGTCTGACCTCTGGAAACACCATATATTTT.

The CDR3 reads CAISGVLGYEQYF. The CDR3 coding sequence is TGTGCCATCAGTGGAGTCTTGGGCTACGAGCAGTACTTC. This sequence joins TRBV10-3 and TRBJ2-7; unclear D gene. Germline CDR1 and CDR2: ENHRY and SYGVKD. This CDR3 comprises 13 residues. Trimming took off 4 bases at V and 3 bases at J, with 10 bases between the two ends.